What follows describes a single T cell receptor (beta chain). What this receptor recognizes is not known. No per-base quality is available; no much larger clone lies one base away. The data were obtained in a study of shared clonotypes between healthy human individuals (dated by TCRdb to about 2020). Background on the whole study: The cohort comprised a couple of women and a few men aged 18 to 49 years. Blood TCR repertoires of five healthy adults were deeply sequenced to estimate repertoire size and the extent of clonotype sharing between individuals. Different laboratories and diverse techniques were used to prepare libraries and sequence TCR repertoires, to increase sequencing depth and limit assay-specific biases. Each donor's leukapheresis produced roughly between roughly 0.85 and 9.5 billion PBMCs. Beyond this particular receptor, the publication reports: Only blood was sampled, and tissue TCR repertoires likely differ from those in blood. The small number of donors limited the genetic and exposure-history diversity represented. Pairwise subsampling led to the expectation that sequencing depth would affect the degree of clonotype sharing among donors.

Trimming costs V 0 bases and J 11 bases, and their ends lie 14 bases apart. The CDR3 runs 14 residues from the cysteine to the phenylalanine. The retained sequence is limited to the CDR3, 42 bases, with the frame set at the first base. From the germline V gene (reference sequence), CDR1 is SGHNT and CDR2 is YYREEE. Using the deep immunoSEQ assay, multiplex PCR amplified TCR CDR3 regions from genomic DNA. Genomic DNA extracted from each cell subset was distributed evenly over all wells of several immunoSEQ 96-well plates, and each plate served as one replicate. For unsorted PBMC, 300 ng genomic DNA, equal to 30,000 or so T cell genomes, was loaded into each replicate PCR. Ten immunoSEQ deep assay plates were used to sequence unsorted PBMC genomic DNA. The purified libraries were quantified using a Qubit 3.0 fluorometer, sized with a Bioanalyzer 2100, and then quantified again using the KAPA Library Quantification kit. A separate single-read 150-cycle Illumina NextSeq 550 flow cell was used to sequence each immunoSEQ 96-well plate. On the study's bioinformatics: Because the immunoSEQ output included only junctional sequences and no quality scores, the filtering could not be the same as the filtering used for full-length reads. Sequences were annotated with PyIR, a Python wrapper for IgBLAST v1.9, using IMGT germline references to assign V/J genes and CDR3. Reads were filtered out if the reads had weak V/J assignments (E-value above 1e-6), no CDR3, stop codons, out-of-frame junctions, or ambiguous translated residues. V3J clonotypes were defined by identical inferred V gene, J gene, and CDR3 amino acid sequence. To compute the percentage overlap between repertoires, the number of shared unique clonotypes was divided by the size of the smaller repertoire. Repertoire richness was assessed with RTK rarefaction, the Chao1 estimator, and Recon v2.1 estimates of unobserved clonotypes. Held by TCRdb, this immuneACCESS table contains in-frame sequences only and omits some clones. Under half of the omission traces to an unresolved V gene where checked; the cause of the rest is unknown. That table furnishes V, J and clone size, whereas the DNA furnished D and trimming. This sample holds 400,000 to 600,000 clones; around 79% were observed only once. The ten largest clones take up roughly 13% of the sample.

The donors were healthy, HIV-negative adults who had no recently reported acute infections or vaccinations. Only Caucasian adults living in Nashville, Tennessee, USA were represented among the donors. In the unsorted samples, roughly 90 million PBMCs were counted, and genomic DNA was extracted using the QIAamp DNA Blood Mini kit. Blood was collected by leukapheresis, and PBMCs were isolated by Ficoll-Histopaque density gradient centrifugation and then cryopreserved in liquid nitrogen vapor phase. Material for sequencing was PBMCs. The V gene is TRBV5-4 and the J gene is TRBJ1-4; the D gene remains uncertain. The origin of this receptor is a middle-aged woman in good health. Some clones in this sample may be carry-over from other donors' samples. CDR3 protein: CASSLEPDERKLFF. The DNA sequence follows: TGTGCCAGCAGCTTGGAGCCGGACGAAAGGAAACTGTTTTTT.